This TCR beta chain was retrieved from a study of cytomegalovirus exposure and HLA in healthy donors. Overall study findings and caveats: Rarity held for most TCR sequences, but there were some public TCRs that occurred in many donors. Prediction of most subjects' HLA-A and HLA-B alleles by TCR beta sequences was reportedly accurate. In a later analysis, TCR beta V- and J-gene trimming showed a link to a missense DCLRE1C variant.

The CDR3 runs to 15 residues. After removal of 6 bases from V and 8 bases from J, the junction contained 9 bases not matched to a gene. Germline V gene data show CDR1 as MNHEY and CDR2 as SMNVEV (reference sequence). Vbeta (60) and Jbeta (13) primers were used in the PCR. Profiling relied on immunoSEQ multiplex PCR, and the TCRdb table lists in-frame clones only, not all of them. Recorded for this sample: 120,000 to 150,000 clones. Regarding this clone: The antigen is unknown.

The source is a woman under 30 in good health and CMV-seronegative. Sequencing was carried out using PBMCs. This chain joins TRBV27 and TRBJ2-1, with TRBD2 matching 11 bases. In nucleotides, the CDR3 is TGTGCCAGCAGGTTACTAGCGGGAGTCGTCCATGAGCAGTTCTTC. Protein: CASRLLAGVVHEQFF.